Listed below are T cell receptor beta chains from one sample, sequenced in a study of blood T cell repertoires in COVID-19. The assay was immunoSEQ multiplex PCR, and TCRdb's table has in-frame clones only and misses some. The profile shows tens of thousands of clones, about nine tenths of them singletons. What was sequenced was peripheral blood. The source of these receptors is a human donor in a cohort sampled during active COVID-19. The CDR3 runs from the conserved cysteine through the conserved F or W. Fields, in order: clone size, D gene, J gene, V gene, CDR3 protein, CDR3 DNA. A D gene is named only where the DNA matches it firmly. Some rows mark clone size as missing; the rest say once, few, many or name a class of expanded clone.

clone size: NA; D gene: NA; J gene: TRBJ2-1; V gene: TRBV7-2; CDR3 protein: CASSSDRSNEQFF; CDR3 DNA: TGTGCCAGCAGCTCCGACAGGAGCAATGAGCAGTTCTTC
clone size: NA; D gene: TRBD1; J gene: TRBJ2-1; V gene: TRBV7-9; CDR3 protein: CASRSGGNEQFF; CDR3 DNA: TGTGCCAGCAGGTCAGGGGGCAATGAGCAGTTCTTC
clone size: NA; D gene: TRBD1; J gene: TRBJ2-7; V gene: TRBV7-2; CDR3 protein: CASSLYGPGTGIEQYF; CDR3 DNA: TGTGCCAGCAGCTTATACGGTCCCGGGACAGGGATCGAGCAGTACTTC
clone size: NA; D gene: NA; J gene: TRBJ2-7; V gene: TRBV6-6; CDR3 protein: CASQGTGLTYEQYF; CDR3 DNA: TGTGCCAGTCAAGGGACTGGCTTAACCTACGAGCAGTACTTC
clone size: once; D gene: NA; J gene: TRBJ2-3; V gene: TRBV10-2; CDR3 protein: CASTPAPPGDTQYF; CDR3 DNA: TGCGCCAGCACCCCGGCCCCCCCAGGCGATACGCAGTATTTT
clone size: NA; D gene: NA; J gene: TRBJ2-5; V gene: TRBV4-3; CDR3 protein: CASSQVPSGEETQYF; CDR3 DNA: TGCGCCAGCAGCCAAGTCCCCTCGGGGGAGGAGACCCAGTACTTC
clone size: few; D gene: NA; J gene: TRBJ2-2; V gene: TRBV6-5; CDR3 protein: CASRAGKAGELFF; CDR3 DNA: TGTGCCAGCAGGGCGGGAAAGGCCGGGGAGCTGTTTTTT
clone size: once; D gene: NA; J gene: TRBJ2-3; V gene: TRBV4-1; CDR3 protein: CASSPPAGAPDTQYF; CDR3 DNA: TGCGCCAGCAGCCCGCCGGCGGGTGCGCCAGATACGCAGTATTTT
clone size: NA; D gene: NA; J gene: TRBJ1-2; V gene: TRBV21-1; CDR3 protein: CANRRTGPNGYTF; CDR3 DNA: TGTGCCAACCGGAGGACAGGGCCCAATGGCTACACCTTC
clone size: NA; D gene: TRBD2; J gene: TRBJ2-7; V gene: TRBV11-3; CDR3 protein: CASSFGSGSRYEQYF; CDR3 DNA: TGTGCCAGCAGCTTTGGTAGCGGGAGTCGGTACGAGCAGTACTTC
clone size: NA; D gene: NA; J gene: TRBJ2-1; V gene: TRBV9; CDR3 protein: CASSPGLYNEQFF; CDR3 DNA: TGTGCCAGCAGCCCTGGACTTTACAATGAGCAGTTCTTC
clone size: NA; D gene: TRBD2; J gene: TRBJ2-5; V gene: TRBV7-2; CDR3 protein: CASSPRLADGQETQYF; CDR3 DNA: TGTGCCAGCAGCCCCAGACTAGCGGATGGTCAAGAGACCCAGTACTTC
clone size: once; D gene: NA; J gene: TRBJ1-1; V gene: TRBV12-3/TRBV12-4; CDR3 protein: CASTSDAEAFF; CDR3 DNA: TGTGCCAGCACAAGCGACGCTGAAGCTTTCTTT
clone size: NA; D gene: TRBD2; J gene: TRBJ2-1; V gene: TRBV19; CDR3 protein: CASSRLAGGLYNEQFF; CDR3 DNA: TGTGCCAGTAGTCGACTAGCGGGAGGGCTCTACAATGAGCAGTTCTTC
clone size: NA; D gene: NA; J gene: TRBJ2-1; V gene: TRBV21-1; CDR3 protein: CASRGTGTYNEQFF; CDR3 DNA: TGTGCCAGCAGAGGGACAGGGACCTACAATGAGCAGTTCTTC
clone size: NA; D gene: NA; J gene: TRBJ1-1; V gene: TRBV27; CDR3 protein: CASSLGGVNTEAFF; CDR3 DNA: TGTGCCAGCAGTTTGGGGGGTGTTAACACTGAAGCTTTCTTT
clone size: few; D gene: TRBD1; J gene: TRBJ1-6; V gene: TRBV25-1; CDR3 protein: CASREVGQGNSPLHF; CDR3 DNA: TGTGCCAGCAGGGAGGTGGGACAGGGAAATTCACCCCTCCACTTT
clone size: NA; D gene: NA; J gene: TRBJ2-7; V gene: TRBV11-2; CDR3 protein: CASSFSLPRGISYEQYF; CDR3 DNA: TGTGCCAGCAGCTTCTCCCTCCCTCGCGGGATCTCCTACGAGCAGTACTTC
clone size: NA; D gene: TRBD2; J gene: TRBJ2-5; V gene: TRBV6-5; CDR3 protein: CASLFSGGSDETQYF; CDR3 DNA: TGTGCCAGCCTGTTCAGCGGGGGCTCGGATGAGACCCAGTACTTC
clone size: NA; D gene: TRBD1; J gene: TRBJ1-6; V gene: TRBV30; CDR3 protein: CAWSVRVQGNSPLHF; CDR3 DNA: TGTGCCTGGAGTGTAAGGGTACAGGGGAATTCACCCCTCCACTTT
clone size: once; D gene: TRBD2; J gene: TRBJ2-7; V gene: TRBV4-3; CDR3 protein: CASSQDLAREVSYEQYF; CDR3 DNA: TGCGCCAGCAGCCAAGATCTGGCGCGGGAGGTATCCTACGAGCAGTACTTC
clone size: once; D gene: NA; J gene: TRBJ1-3; V gene: TRBV7-2; CDR3 protein: CASSAEALSGNTIYF; CDR3 DNA: TGTGCCAGCAGTGCCGAGGCGCTCTCTGGAAACACCATATATTTT
clone size: NA; D gene: TRBD1; J gene: TRBJ1-3; V gene: TRBV7-9; CDR3 protein: CASSLTSARTGAGNTIYF; CDR3 DNA: TGTGCCAGCAGCTTAACGTCCGCCCGTACAGGGGCTGGAAACACCATATATTTT
clone size: NA; D gene: TRBD2; J gene: TRBJ2-3; V gene: TRBV7-3; CDR3 protein: CASSSSPSGGPDTQYF; CDR3 DNA: TGTGCCAGCAGCTCCTCCCCGTCGGGAGGTCCAGATACGCAGTATTTT
clone size: NA; D gene: NA; J gene: TRBJ1-1; V gene: TRBV4-1; CDR3 protein: CASSQLVHSRFTEAFF; CDR3 DNA: TGCGCCAGCAGCCAACTAGTTCATTCTAGGTTCACTGAAGCTTTCTTT
clone size: NA; D gene: NA; J gene: TRBJ1-3; V gene: TRBV24-1; CDR3 protein: CATSELAGLRGNTIYF; CDR3 DNA: TGTGCCACCAGTGAACTAGCAGGGTTGAGGGGAAACACCATATATTTT
clone size: NA; D gene: NA; J gene: TRBJ1-2; V gene: TRBV7-9; CDR3 protein: CASSQNRVRGYTF; CDR3 DNA: TGTGCCAGCAGCCAGAACAGGGTTCGGGGCTACACCTTC
clone size: NA; D gene: NA; J gene: TRBJ1-5; V gene: TRBV25-1; CDR3 protein: CASSQGSNQPQHF; CDR3 DNA: TGTGCCAGCAGCCAGGGTAGCAATCAGCCCCAGCATTTT
clone size: once; D gene: NA; J gene: TRBJ2-2; V gene: TRBV5-1; CDR3 protein: CASSLGGILTGELFF; CDR3 DNA: TGCGCCAGCAGCTTGGGCGGGATCCTCACCGGGGAGCTGTTTTTT
clone size: NA; D gene: TRBD2; J gene: TRBJ2-3; V gene: TRBV9; CDR3 protein: CASSVVVAGDTQYF; CDR3 DNA: TGTGCCAGCAGCGTAGTCGTAGCGGGAGATACGCAGTATTTT
clone size: NA; D gene: TRBD1; J gene: TRBJ2-6; V gene: TRBV18; CDR3 protein: CASSRDSPSNSGANVLTF; CDR3 DNA: TGTGCCAGCTCAAGGGACAGCCCCTCAAACTCTGGGGCCAACGTCCTGACTTTC
clone size: NA; D gene: NA; J gene: TRBJ1-5; V gene: TRBV6-5; CDR3 protein: CASSSPPLQANQPQHF; CDR3 DNA: TGTGCCAGCAGTTCCCCACCCCTCCAGGCGAATCAGCCCCAGCATTTT
clone size: NA; D gene: TRBD2; J gene: TRBJ2-1; V gene: TRBV9; CDR3 protein: CASSVVTSDASYNEQFF; CDR3 DNA: TGTGCCAGCAGCGTAGTGACTAGCGATGCCTCCTACAATGAGCAGTTCTTC
clone size: NA; D gene: TRBD1; J gene: TRBJ2-1; V gene: TRBV6-4; CDR3 protein: CASRSQGASNNEQFF; CDR3 DNA: TGTGCCAGCAGATCCCAGGGGGCATCGAACAATGAGCAGTTCTTC
clone size: NA; D gene: NA; J gene: TRBJ1-5; V gene: TRBV7-8; CDR3 protein: CASSLLSGFNQPQHF; CDR3 DNA: TGTGCCAGCAGCTTACTTTCAGGGTTCAATCAGCCCCAGCATTTT
clone size: NA; D gene: NA; J gene: TRBJ2-7; V gene: TRBV28; CDR3 protein: CASKSMAETGYEQYF; CDR3 DNA: TGTGCCAGCAAATCGATGGCGGAGACCGGCTACGAGCAGTACTTC
clone size: NA; D gene: TRBD1; J gene: TRBJ2-7; V gene: TRBV27; CDR3 protein: CASREDRGRYEQYF; CDR3 DNA: TGTGCCAGCAGGGAGGACAGGGGACGTTACGAGCAGTACTTC
clone size: NA; D gene: NA; J gene: TRBJ2-3; V gene: TRBV30; CDR3 protein: CAYRDSTDTQYF; CDR3 DNA: TGTGCCTACAGGGACAGCACAGATACGCAGTATTTT
clone size: once; D gene: TRBD1; J gene: TRBJ2-6; V gene: TRBV7-8; CDR3 protein: CASSRGQTGPLTGANVLTF; CDR3 DNA: TGTGCCAGCAGCCGCGGGCAGACAGGGCCTCTGACAGGGGCCAACGTCCTGACTTTC
clone size: NA; D gene: TRBD1; J gene: TRBJ2-6; V gene: TRBV5-6; CDR3 protein: CASSRTGSGANVLTF; CDR3 DNA: TGTGCCAGCAGCAGGACAGGGTCTGGGGCCAACGTCCTGACTTTC
clone size: NA; D gene: TRBD1; J gene: TRBJ2-6; V gene: TRBV6-2/TRBV6-3; CDR3 protein: CASSQDRGTGANVLTF; CDR3 DNA: TGTGCCAGCAGTCAAGACAGGGGGACTGGGGCCAACGTCCTGACTTTC
clone size: NA; D gene: NA; J gene: TRBJ2-5; V gene: TRBV7-8; CDR3 protein: CASSLVASATQETQYF; CDR3 DNA: TGTGCCAGCAGCTTAGTGGCTAGCGCCACTCAAGAGACCCAGTACTTC
clone size: once; D gene: NA; J gene: TRBJ2-1; V gene: TRBV5-6; CDR3 protein: CASSLVYLRVDEQFF; CDR3 DNA: TGTGCCAGCAGCTTGGTTTACCTACGGGTTGATGAGCAGTTCTTC
clone size: NA; D gene: NA; J gene: TRBJ2-3; V gene: TRBV21-1; CDR3 protein: CASSKVVVGTGELDTQYF; CDR3 DNA: TGTGCCAGCAGCAAAGTTGTCGTCGGGACAGGAGAGCTTGATACGCAGTATTTT
clone size: NA; D gene: TRBD2; J gene: TRBJ2-1; V gene: TRBV5-6; CDR3 protein: CASSSDLAGDSSYNEQFF; CDR3 DNA: TGTGCCAGCAGCTCAGACCTAGCGGGAGATAGCTCCTACAATGAGCAGTTCTTC